Listed below are T cell receptor beta chains from one sample, sequenced in a study of cytomegalovirus exposure and HLA in healthy donors. Measured with immunoSEQ multiplex PCR; TCRdb has only the in-frame clones, and not every one. This table has 140,000 to 150,000 clones, less than 95% appearing once. The sequencing sample was made of PBMCs. These receptors all come from a man between 18 and 35 years old in good health and CMV-seropositive. Each CDR3 is given with its conserved first and last residue. D genes are given only for firm matches. The size field is filled for only some rows; it gives once, few, many or a size class.

size: few
D: TRBD1
J: TRBJ1-1
V: TRBV10-1
CDR3: CASLRGETGQGNRREAFF
DNA: TGCGCCAGCCTGAGGGGGGAAACGGGACAGGGAAATCGCAGGGAAGCTTTCTTT

size: .
D: .
J: TRBJ1-1
V: TRBV7-6
CDR3: CASSPNGAEAFF
DNA: TGTGCCAGCAGCCCAAACGGGGCTGAAGCTTTCTTT

size: .
D: .
J: TRBJ1-1
V: TRBV14
CDR3: CASSQEVWSSGLEAFF
DNA: TGTGCCAGCAGCCAAGAAGTTTGGTCCTCGGGTTTGGAAGCTTTCTTT

size: once
D: .
J: TRBJ2-3
V: TRBV19
CDR3: CASCEKQGGTDTQYF
DNA: TGTGCCAGTTGCGAAAAACAGGGTGGCACAGATACGCAGTATTTT

size: .
D: TRBD2
J: TRBJ2-7
V: TRBV15
CDR3: CATSRGGGDEQYF
DNA: TGTGCCACCAGCAGAGGGGGAGGGGACGAGCAGTACTTC

size: .
D: .
J: TRBJ1-2
V: TRBV2
CDR3: CASSEGGRAYTF
DNA: TGTGCCAGCAGTGAGGGGGGGCGCGCCTACACCTTC

size: .
D: TRBD1
J: TRBJ2-7
V: TRBV2
CDR3: CATSGTGWSYEQYF
DNA: TGTGCCACGTCCGGGACAGGGTGGTCCTACGAGCAGTACTTC

size: .
D: TRBD2
J: TRBJ2-7
V: TRBV7-2
CDR3: CASSFAAGGNEQYF
DNA: TGTGCCAGCAGCTTTGCAGCGGGAGGTAACGAGCAGTACTTC

size: .
D: TRBD1
J: TRBJ2-3
V: TRBV5-1
CDR3: CASRQGAWDTQYF
DNA: TGCGCCAGCAGACAGGGGGCCTGGGATACGCAGTATTTT

size: .
D: .
J: TRBJ2-3
V: TRBV9
CDR3: CASSTRQDYTDTQYF
DNA: TGTGCCAGCAGCACCCGACAAGACTACACAGATACGCAGTATTTT

size: .
D: .
J: TRBJ1-1
V: TRBV5-1
CDR3: CASNRQGGTNTEAFF
DNA: TGCGCCAGCAACCGGCAAGGGGGAACGAACACTGAAGCTTTCTTT

size: .
D: .
J: TRBJ1-2
V: TRBV5-1
CDR3: CASSLNAGFHIYGYTF
DNA: TGCGCCAGCAGCTTGAATGCAGGGTTCCACATCTATGGCTACACCTTC

size: .
D: TRBD2
J: TRBJ2-1
V: TRBV29-1
CDR3: CSVVGGRVPYNEQFF
DNA: TGCAGCGTTGTAGGCGGGAGGGTCCCCTACAATGAGCAGTTCTTC

size: .
D: TRBD1
J: TRBJ2-1
V: TRBV6-1
CDR3: CASSFRDRVVNEQFF
DNA: TGTGCCAGCAGTTTCCGGGACAGGGTCGTCAATGAGCAGTTCTTC

size: .
D: .
J: TRBJ1-1
V: TRBV6-1
CDR3: CASSDVINTEAFF
DNA: TGTGCCAGCAGTGATGTAATTAACACTGAAGCTTTCTTT

size: .
D: .
J: TRBJ2-7
V: TRBV27
CDR3: CASSPRGFSYEQYF
DNA: TGTGCCAGCAGTCCCCGCGGGTTCTCCTACGAGCAGTACTTC

size: .
D: .
J: TRBJ2-3
V: TRBV2
CDR3: CASVGLAIRTDTQYF
DNA: TGTGCCAGCGTCGGGCTAGCTATTCGCACAGATACGCAGTATTTT

size: .
D: .
J: TRBJ1-1
V: TRBV30
CDR3: CALTGVWITEAFF
DNA: TGTGCCCTTACCGGGGTATGGATCACTGAAGCTTTCTTT

size: once
D: .
J: TRBJ2-7
V: TRBV10-2
CDR3: CASSALPTGNYEQYF
DNA: TGCGCCAGCAGTGCCCTCCCGACAGGTAACTACGAGCAGTACTTC

size: .
D: TRBD1
J: TRBJ2-7
V: TRBV7-8
CDR3: CASSLGTQGVGYEQYF
DNA: TGTGCCAGCAGCTTAGGCACACAGGGGGTAGGGTACGAGCAGTACTTC

size: .
D: .
J: TRBJ2-1
V: TRBV6-5
CDR3: CASSRDYPLGNEQFF
DNA: TGTGCCAGCAGCCGAGACTACCCCCTAGGAAATGAGCAGTTCTTC

size: .
D: TRBD1
J: TRBJ1-3
V: TRBV5-4
CDR3: CASSSPGQGGNTIYF
DNA: TGTGCCAGCAGCTCGCCCGGACAGGGTGGAAACACCATATATTTT

size: once
D: .
J: TRBJ2-7
V: TRBV27
CDR3: CASSLRRGGYEQYF
DNA: TGTGCCAGCAGTTTAAGGCGGGGTGGTTACGAGCAGTACTTC

size: .
D: TRBD2
J: TRBJ2-7
V: TRBV6-1
CDR3: CASSEVTSLAGSSYEQYF
DNA: TGTGCCAGCAGTGAAGTGACGTCCCTAGCGGGGAGCTCCTACGAGCAGTACTTC

size: .
D: TRBD2
J: TRBJ2-1
V: TRBV15
CDR3: CATSTGTSGSYNEQFF
DNA: TGTGCCACCAGCACCGGGACTAGCGGGAGTTACAATGAGCAGTTCTTC

size: .
D: TRBD1
J: TRBJ1-2
V: TRBV29-1
CDR3: CSVRTGDYGYTF
DNA: TGCAGCGTCCGGACAGGGGACTATGGCTACACCTTC

size: .
D: .
J: TRBJ2-3
V: TRBV28
CDR3: CASSLLRRTDTQYF
DNA: TGTGCCAGCAGTTTATTGCGGCGGACAGATACGCAGTATTTT

size: .
D: .
J: TRBJ2-7
V: TRBV2
CDR3: CASSPRPEGYEQYF
DNA: TGTGCCAGCAGTCCAAGGCCCGAGGGCTACGAGCAGTACTTC

size: .
D: .
J: TRBJ2-5
V: TRBV10-3
CDR3: CASSDRRGETQYF
DNA: TGTGCCTCAAGCGATCGGCGGGGCGAGACCCAGTACTTC

size: .
D: TRBD1
J: TRBJ2-5
V: TRBV6-6
CDR3: CASRRDRVGQETQYF
DNA: TGTGCCAGCAGGCGCGACAGGGTTGGGCAAGAGACCCAGTACTTC

size: .
D: TRBD1
J: TRBJ2-2
V: TRBV5-1
CDR3: CASSPDRGDTGELFF
DNA: TGCGCCAGCAGCCCTGACAGGGGGGACACCGGGGAGCTGTTTTTT

size: once
D: .
J: TRBJ1-2
V: TRBV2
CDR3: CASSGSSFGNYGYTF
DNA: TGTGCCAGCAGTGGCAGCTCCTTCGGGAACTATGGCTACACCTTC